The 7 T cell receptor beta chains presented below share a single source sample, sequenced in a study of blood T cell repertoires in COVID-19. The method was immunoSEQ multiplex PCR; TCRdb's version includes in-frame clones alone and lacks a portion of them. The table shows 34,000 or so clones, with 87% occurring only once. Sample: peripheral blood. These receptors all stem from a middle-aged man with active or convalescent COVID-19.

This clone was counted once. The chain joins TRBV4-3 to TRBJ1-2; no firm D call. Germline assignment: CDR1 LGHNA and CDR2 YSLEER. V was clipped by 0 bases and J by 5 bases, with 10 bases between them. The CDR3 length is 14 residues. The CDR3 DNA sequence: TGCGCCAGCAGCCAAGACTACAGACCTTATGGCTACACCTTC. Amino acid sequence: CASSQDYRPYGYTF.

This chain links TRBV19 with TRBJ1-1, with 8 bases that match TRBD1. The J segment lost 9 bases and the V segment lost 5 bases, leaving 14 bases of the junction unmatched. The CDR3 runs 15 residues. CDR1 and CDR2 from the germline V gene are LNHDA and SQIVND (reference sequence). Here the CDR3 reads CASSPPGQVHLKAFF. Here the CDR3 DNA reads TGTGCCAGTAGTCCCCCGGGACAGGTCCACTTGAAAGCTTTCTTT.

The rearrangement uses TRBV9 and TRBJ2-7; D perhaps matches TRBD2 (6 bases). This CDR3 region has 13 residues. V lost 9 bases and J 3 bases, leaving 16 bases between the germline ends. Germline V gives CDR1 SGDLS, CDR2 YYNGEE. CDR3 region: CATAVIADYEQYF. CDR3 bases: TGTGCCACCGCGGTGATAGCGGACTACGAGCAGTACTTC.

This rearrangement joins TRBV9 to TRBJ2-7, with 8 positions matching TRBD2. The CDR3 sequence is 14 residues long. Losses at the gene ends were 0 bases for V and 4 bases for J; bases not matched to a gene: 3. Germline CDR1 is SGDLS and CDR2 is YYNGEE. This CDR3 reads CASSVGTSRYEQYF. DNA of the CDR3: TGTGCCAGCAGCGTAGGGACTAGCAGGTACGAGCAGTACTTC.

The chain is built from TRBV2 and TRBJ2-6; possibly TRBD1 for D (5 bases). The germline CDR1 and CDR2 sequences are SNHLY and FYNNEI. Trimming removed 3 bases at V and 4 bases at J, with 10 bases between. The length of the CDR3 is 15 residues. The CDR3 here is CASSEGRLGANVLTF. The DNA for the CDR3 is TGTGCCAGCAGTGAGGGGCGGTTGGGGGCCAACGTCCTGACTTTC.

This clone has a single count. The V gene is TRBV28, the J gene TRBJ2-1, with D perhaps matching TRBD2 (6 bases). CDR1 is MDHEN, CDR2 SYDVKM, per germline. V was pared by 6 bases and J by 0 bases, with 12 bases between. This CDR3 comprises 15 residues. CDR3 coding DNA: TGTGCCAGCAGGCGGGACTGGAGCTCCTACAATGAGCAGTTCTTC. Translation: CASRRDWSSYNEQFF.

The chain uses TRBV5-5 and TRBJ1-6; D unclear. This CDR3 region has 13 residues. Germline values: CDR1 SGHKS, CDR2 YYEKEE (reference sequence). Trimming pared 5 bases from V and 10 bases from J, leaving 13 bases between. This CDR3 reads CASSAWVESPLHF. The CDR3 coding sequence is TGTGCCAGCAGTGCTTGGGTGGAGTCACCCCTCCACTTT. The variable domain in full, completed from reference TRBV5-5 and TRBJ1-6, reads DAGVTQSPTHLIKTRGQQVTLRCSPISGHKSVSWYQQVLGQGPQFIFQYYEKEERGRGNFPDRFSARQFPNYSSELNVNALLLGDSALYLCASSAWVESPLHFGNGTRLTVT.